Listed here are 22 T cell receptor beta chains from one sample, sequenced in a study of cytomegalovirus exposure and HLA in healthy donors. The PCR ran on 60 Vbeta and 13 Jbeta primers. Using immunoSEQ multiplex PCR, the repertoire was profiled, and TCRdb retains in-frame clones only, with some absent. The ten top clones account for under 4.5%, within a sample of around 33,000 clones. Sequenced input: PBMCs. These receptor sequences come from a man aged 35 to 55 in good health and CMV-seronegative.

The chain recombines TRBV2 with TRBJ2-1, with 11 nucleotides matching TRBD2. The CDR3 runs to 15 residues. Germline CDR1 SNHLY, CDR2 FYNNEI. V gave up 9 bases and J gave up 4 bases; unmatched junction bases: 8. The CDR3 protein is CARTSLAGAYNEQFF. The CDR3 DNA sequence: TGTGCCAGAACGTCACTAGCGGGGGCTTACAATGAGCAGTTCTTC.

CDR3 sequence (DNA): TGTGCCAGCAGGGGACAGGGGACTGAAGCTTTCTTT. Amino acids: CASRGQGTEAFF. V usage is TRBV2 and J usage is TRBJ1-1; 10 positions agree with TRBD1. The CDR3 totals 12 residues. Germline V CDR1 and CDR2: SNHLY, FYNNEI. V was clipped by 6 bases and J by 5 bases; unmatched bases: 0.

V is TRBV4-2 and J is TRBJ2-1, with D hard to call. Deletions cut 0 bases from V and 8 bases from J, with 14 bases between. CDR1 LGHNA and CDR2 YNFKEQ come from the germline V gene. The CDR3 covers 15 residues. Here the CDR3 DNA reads TGTGCCAGCAGCCAAGATCCCATTAGTTTCGATGAGCAGTTCTTC. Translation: CASSQDPISFDEQFF.

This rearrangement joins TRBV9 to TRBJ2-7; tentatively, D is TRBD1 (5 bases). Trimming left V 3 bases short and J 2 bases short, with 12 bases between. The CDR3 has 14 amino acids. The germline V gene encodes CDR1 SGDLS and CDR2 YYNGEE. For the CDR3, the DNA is TGTGCCAGCAGCGAACAGGTCCAGACCTACGAGCAGTACTTC. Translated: CASSEQVQTYEQYF. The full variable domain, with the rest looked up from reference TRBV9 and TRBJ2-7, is DSGVTQTPKHLITATGQRVTLRCSPRSGDLSVYWYQQSLDQGLQFLIQYYNGEERAKGNILERFSAQQFPDLHSELNLSSLELGDSALYFCASSEQVQTYEQYFGPGTRLTVT.

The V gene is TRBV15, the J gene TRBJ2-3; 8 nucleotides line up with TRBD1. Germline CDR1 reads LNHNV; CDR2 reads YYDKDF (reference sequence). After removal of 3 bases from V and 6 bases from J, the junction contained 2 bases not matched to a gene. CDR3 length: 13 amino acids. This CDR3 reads CATSRDRVDTQYF. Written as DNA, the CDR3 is TGTGCCACCAGCAGGGACAGGGTTGATACGCAGTATTTT.

The CDR3 nucleotides are TGTGCCAGCAGTGACATGACAGGGGCGTCCTACGAGCAGTACTTC. It specifies CASSDMTGASYEQYF. The chain recombines TRBV25-1 with TRBJ2-7; 8 bases align to TRBD1. Germline V CDR1 and CDR2: MGHDK, SYGVNS. V lost 3 bases to trimming and J lost 1 base; unmatched junction nucleotides: 5. The CDR3 has 15 residues.

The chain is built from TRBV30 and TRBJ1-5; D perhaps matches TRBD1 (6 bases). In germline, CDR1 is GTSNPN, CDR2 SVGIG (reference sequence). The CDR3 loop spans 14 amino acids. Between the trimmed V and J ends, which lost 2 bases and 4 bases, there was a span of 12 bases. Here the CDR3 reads CAWSHGTQNQPQHF. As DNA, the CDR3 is TGTGCCTGGAGTCACGGGACACAGAATCAGCCCCAGCATTTT.

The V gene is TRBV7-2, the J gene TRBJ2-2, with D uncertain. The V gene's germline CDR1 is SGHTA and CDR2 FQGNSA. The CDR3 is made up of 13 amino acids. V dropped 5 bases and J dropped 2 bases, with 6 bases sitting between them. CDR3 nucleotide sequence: TGTGCCAGCAGCCGACAAAACACCGGGGAGCTGTTTTTT. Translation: CASSRQNTGELFF.

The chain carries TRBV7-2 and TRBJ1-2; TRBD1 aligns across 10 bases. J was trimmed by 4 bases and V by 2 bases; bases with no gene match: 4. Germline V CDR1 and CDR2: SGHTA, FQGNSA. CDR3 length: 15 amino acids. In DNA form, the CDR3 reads TGTGCCAGCAGCTTAATGGGACAGGGGAGCTATGGCTACACCTTC. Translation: CASSLMGQGSYGYTF.

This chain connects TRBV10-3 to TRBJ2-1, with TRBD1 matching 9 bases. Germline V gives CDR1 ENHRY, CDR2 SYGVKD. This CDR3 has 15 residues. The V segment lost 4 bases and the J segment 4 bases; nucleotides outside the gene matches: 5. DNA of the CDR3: TGTGCCATCAGTGCGGGACAGGGAACGTACAATGAGCAGTTCTTC. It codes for CAISAGQGTYNEQFF.

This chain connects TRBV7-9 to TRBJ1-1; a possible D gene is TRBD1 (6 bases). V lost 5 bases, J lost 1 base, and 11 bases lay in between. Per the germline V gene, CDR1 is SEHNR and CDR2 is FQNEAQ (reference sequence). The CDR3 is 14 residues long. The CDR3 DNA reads TGTGCCAGCAGCCTAAAAGGGGGGAACACTGAAGCTTTCTTT. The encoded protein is CASSLKGGNTEAFF.

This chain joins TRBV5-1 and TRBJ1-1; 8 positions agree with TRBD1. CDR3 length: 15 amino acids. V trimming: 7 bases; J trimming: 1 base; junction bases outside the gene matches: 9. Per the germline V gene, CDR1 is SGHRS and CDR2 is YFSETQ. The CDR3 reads CASHSAGTGNTEAFF. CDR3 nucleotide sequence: TGCGCCAGCCACTCCGCCGGGACAGGGAACACTGAAGCTTTCTTT.

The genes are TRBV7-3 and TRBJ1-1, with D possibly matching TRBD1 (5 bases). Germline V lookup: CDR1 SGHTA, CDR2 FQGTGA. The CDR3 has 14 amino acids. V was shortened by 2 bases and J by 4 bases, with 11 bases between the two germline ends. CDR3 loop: CASSLFRVGTEAFF. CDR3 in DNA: TGTGCCAGCAGCTTATTCAGGGTCGGCACTGAAGCTTTCTTT.

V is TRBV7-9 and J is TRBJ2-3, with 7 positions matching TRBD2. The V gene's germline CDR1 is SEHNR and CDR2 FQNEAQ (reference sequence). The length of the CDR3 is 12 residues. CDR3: CLYQGGSDTQYF. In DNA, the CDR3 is TGTCTTTATCAGGGAGGGTCAGATACGCAGTATTTT.

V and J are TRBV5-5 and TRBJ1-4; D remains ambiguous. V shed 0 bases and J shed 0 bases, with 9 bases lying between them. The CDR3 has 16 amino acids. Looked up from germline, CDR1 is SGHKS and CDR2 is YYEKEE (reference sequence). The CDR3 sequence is CASSLGEAATNEKLFF. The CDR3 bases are TGTGCCAGCAGCTTGGGGGAGGCAGCAACTAATGAAAAACTGTTTTTT.

In DNA form, the CDR3 reads TGCAGCGTTGAATTAGGACAGGGGGCGAACTATGGCTACACCTTC. This sequence encodes CSVELGQGANYGYTF. This chain joins TRBV29-1 and TRBJ1-2; 11 positions match TRBD1. The germline V gene encodes CDR1 SQVTM and CDR2 ANQGSEA. CDR3 size: 15 residues. Losses at the gene ends were 2 bases for V and 2 bases for J; bases not matched to a gene: 4.

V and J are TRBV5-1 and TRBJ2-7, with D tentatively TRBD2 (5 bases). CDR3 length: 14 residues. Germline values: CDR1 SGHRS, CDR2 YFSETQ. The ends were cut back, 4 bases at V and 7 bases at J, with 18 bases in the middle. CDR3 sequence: CASSHGLEYGEQYF. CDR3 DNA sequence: TGCGCCAGCAGCCACGGACTGGAATACGGGGAGCAGTACTTC.

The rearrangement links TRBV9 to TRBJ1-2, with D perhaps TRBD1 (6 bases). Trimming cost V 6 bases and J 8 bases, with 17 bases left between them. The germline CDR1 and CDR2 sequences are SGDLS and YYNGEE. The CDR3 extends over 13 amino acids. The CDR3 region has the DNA TGTGCCAGCACCTCACAGGGAATGGGGGGCTACACCTTC. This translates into CASTSQGMGGYTF. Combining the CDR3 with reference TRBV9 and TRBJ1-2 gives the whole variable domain DSGVTQTPKHLITATGQRVTLRCSPRSGDLSVYWYQQSLDQGLQFLIQYYNGEERAKGNILERFSAQQFPDLHSELNLSSLELGDSALYFCASTSQGMGGYTFGSGTRLTVV.

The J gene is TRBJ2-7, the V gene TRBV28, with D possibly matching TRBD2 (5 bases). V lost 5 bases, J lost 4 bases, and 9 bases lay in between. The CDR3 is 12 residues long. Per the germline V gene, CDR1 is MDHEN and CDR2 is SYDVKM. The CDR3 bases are TGTGCCAGCAGTCTAGCCCCATACGAGCAGTACTTC. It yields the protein CASSLAPYEQYF.

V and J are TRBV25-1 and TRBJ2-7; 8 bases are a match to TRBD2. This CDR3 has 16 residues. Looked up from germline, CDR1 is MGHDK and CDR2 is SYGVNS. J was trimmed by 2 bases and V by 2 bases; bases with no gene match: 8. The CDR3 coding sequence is TGTGCCAGCAGTGAACGGGTGGTCGGGGGGGCCTACGAGCAGTACTTC. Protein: CASSERVVGGAYEQYF.

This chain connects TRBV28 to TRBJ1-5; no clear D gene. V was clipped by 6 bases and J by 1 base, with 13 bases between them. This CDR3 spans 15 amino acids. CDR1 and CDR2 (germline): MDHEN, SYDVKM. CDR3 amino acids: CASSPLAGSNQPQHF. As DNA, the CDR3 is TGTGCCAGCAGCCCCCTGGCGGGAAGCAATCAGCCCCAGCATTTT.

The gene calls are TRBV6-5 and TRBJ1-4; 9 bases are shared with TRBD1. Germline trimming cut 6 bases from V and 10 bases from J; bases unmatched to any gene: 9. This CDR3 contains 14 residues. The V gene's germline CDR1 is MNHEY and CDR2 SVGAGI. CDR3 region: CASSQGQGRGKLFF. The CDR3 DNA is TGTGCCAGCAGCCAGGGACAGGGTCGGGGAAAACTGTTTTTT.